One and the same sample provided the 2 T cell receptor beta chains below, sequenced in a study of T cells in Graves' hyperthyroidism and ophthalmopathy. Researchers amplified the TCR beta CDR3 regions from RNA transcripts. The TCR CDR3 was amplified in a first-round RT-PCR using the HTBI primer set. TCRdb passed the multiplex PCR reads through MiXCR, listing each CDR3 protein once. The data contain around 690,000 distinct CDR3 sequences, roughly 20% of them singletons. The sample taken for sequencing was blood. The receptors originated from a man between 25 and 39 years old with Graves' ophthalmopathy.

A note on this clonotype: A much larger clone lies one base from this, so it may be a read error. The chain's CDR3 is CASAPHRDGETQYF. The CDR3 region has the DNA TGTGCCAGCGCTCCCCACAGGGACGGGGAGACCCAGTACTTC. This rearrangement joins TRBV2 to TRBJ2-5, with a tentative D call TRBD1 (6 bases). Germline V gene lookup returns CDR1 SNHLY and CDR2 FYNNEI. There are 14 residues in the CDR3. Trimming removed 8 bases at V and 5 bases at J, with 18 bases between.

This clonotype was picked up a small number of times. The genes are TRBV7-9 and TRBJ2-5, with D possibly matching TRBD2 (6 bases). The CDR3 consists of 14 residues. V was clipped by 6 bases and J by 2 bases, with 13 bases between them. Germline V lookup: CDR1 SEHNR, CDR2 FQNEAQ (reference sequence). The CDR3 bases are TGTGCCAGCAGACTGGAGGGCCAGCAAGAGACCCAGTACTTC. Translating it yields CASRLEGQQETQYF.